The clone carrying this T cell receptor (beta chain) was detected only a few times. The antigen is undetermined. Time point given: baseline, week 1 (first vaccination visit). Treatment described: pre-vaccination baseline after standard-of-care therapy. Assay used: immunoSEQ multiplex PCR; TCRdb lists only in-frame clones, some missing. The table records tens of thousands of clones, around four fifths of them present only once. V was clipped by 4 bases and J by 6 bases, with 9 bases between them. Germline V CDR1 and CDR2: SQVTM, ANQGSEA. The CDR3 consists of 11 residues. This specimen belongs to a study of a mutant IDH1 vaccine in newly diagnosed glioma. Study details: Before enrollment, the patients had been treated with radiotherapy alone, temozolomide alone, or both together. Most of them had received both.

Findings of the study overall: There seemed to be no relation between pseudoprogression and changes in top peripheral T cell clonotypes.

Sequencing was performed on PBMCs, taken from a glioma patient treated with radiotherapy, temozolomide or both. The chain uses TRBV29-1 and TRBJ1-1; D possibly corresponds to TRBD1 (5 bases). This TCR came from a woman aged 50 to 65 with glioma. CDR3 region: CSVAAGSEAFF. The CDR3 DNA reads as TGCAGCGTTGCCGCAGGGTCTGAAGCTTTCTTT.